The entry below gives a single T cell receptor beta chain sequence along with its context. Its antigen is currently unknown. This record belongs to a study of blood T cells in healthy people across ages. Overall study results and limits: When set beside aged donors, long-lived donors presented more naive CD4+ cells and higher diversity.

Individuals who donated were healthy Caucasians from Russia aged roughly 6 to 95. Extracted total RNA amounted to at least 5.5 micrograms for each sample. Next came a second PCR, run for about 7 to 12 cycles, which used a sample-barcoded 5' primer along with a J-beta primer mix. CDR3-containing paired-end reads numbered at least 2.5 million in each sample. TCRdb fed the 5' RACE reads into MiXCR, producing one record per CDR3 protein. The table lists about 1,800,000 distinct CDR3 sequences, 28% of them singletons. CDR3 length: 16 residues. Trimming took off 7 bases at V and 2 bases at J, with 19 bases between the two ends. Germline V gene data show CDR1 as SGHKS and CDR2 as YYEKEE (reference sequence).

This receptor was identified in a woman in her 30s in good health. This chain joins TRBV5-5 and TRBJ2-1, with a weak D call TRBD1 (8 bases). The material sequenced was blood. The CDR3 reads CASCWGGQVAYNEQFF. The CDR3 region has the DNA TGTGCCAGCTGCTGGGGGGGACAGGTGGCCTACAATGAGCAGTTCTTC.